This paragraph covers one TCR beta chain sequence. Original analysis: Reference gene primer amplification yielded estimated nucleated cell counts. Measured with immunoSEQ multiplex PCR; TCRdb has only the in-frame clones, and not every one. D and trimming come from the DNA, and the V and J calls and clone size come from that table. Among approximately 220,000 clones listed, roughly four fifths were seen once. With 0 bases removed from V and 0 bases from J, the gap between germline ends came to 3 bases. The germline V gene encodes CDR1 MDHEN and CDR2 SYDVKM. CDR3 size: 15 residues. These data belong to a study of blood T cell repertoires in COVID-19. Study overall: COVID-19 samples, acute and convalescent, were from the United States, Italy and Spain. In each case, the material was cDNA or gDNA derived from T cells, B-cell-depleted T cells, or PBMCs.

The V and J genes are TRBV28 and TRBJ2-6, with D unclear. Input material: peripheral blood. This receptor was obtained from a woman under 40 who had recovered from COVID-19. For the CDR3, the DNA is TGTGCCAGCAGTTTATGGAGCTCTGGGGCCAACGTCCTGACTTTC. It codes for CASSLWSSGANVLTF.